The 17 T cell receptor beta chains below all came from one sample that was sequenced in a study of CD8+ T cells in alopecia areata. On the basis of CD4, CD8alpha, NKG2D, NKG2ACE and other markers, pooled cutaneous lymph node cells were sorted. Sequencing used cDNA as its template, made by extracting RNA and reverse transcribing it. Clones were sequenced by immunoSEQ multiplex PCR, and TCRdb holds only the in-frame ones, with some missing. The sample shows around 300,000 clones, none of them appearing just once. Sequenced sample: CD4+ T cells sorted from a lymph node. These receptors were taken from a C3H/HeJ mouse with alopecia areata. For this strain, the MHC haplotype corresponds to H2-k.

To note about this clone: Genes here carry mouse names. The read terminates 4 residues ahead of where the CDR3 ends, so the germline J gene completes it. This chain uses TRBV13-3 with TRBJ2-5, with TRBD1 matching 9 bases. The length of the CDR3 is 14 residues. Per germline, CDR1 NNHDY and CDR2 SYVADS. The DNA read from the CDR3 is TGTGCCAGCAGTGAAACAGGGGGCCCAGAC. Its translation: CASSETGGPD. The entire CDR3 protein reads CASSETGGPDTQYF.

This clone was seen only a few times. The germline and genes are mouse ones. CDR3 loop: CASSAGGYAEQFF. Incomplete CDR3 DNA: TGTGCCAGCAGTGCAGGGGGCTATGCT. The V and J genes are TRBV19 and TRBJ2-1; TRBD1 agrees at 7 bases. The read falls 4 residues short of the CDR3 end, and the missing part is taken from the germline J gene. Trimming took 4 bases from V and 3 from J; bases not matched to a gene: 1. This CDR3 spans 13 amino acids. Germline values: CDR1 FNHDT, CDR2 SITEND (reference sequence).

This clone has only a few counts. Gene names and germline match the mouse. The read terminates 3 residues ahead of where the CDR3 ends, so the germline J gene completes it. The chain uses TRBV13-2 and TRBJ1-6, with D hard to call. TRBJ1-6 belongs to the ORF category, with a function that is uncertain. This CDR3 contains 12 residues. The germline V gene encodes CDR1 NNHNN and CDR2 SYGAGS (reference sequence). With 5 bases removed from V and 7 bases from J, the gap between germline ends came to 7 bases. The CDR3 is CASGQTNSPLYF. The sequenced part of the CDR3 DNA is TGTGCCAGCGGACAAACCAATTCGCCC.

This clone was found a few times. Genes here carry mouse names. The CDR3 extends 4 residues past the end of the read, so its final part is completed from the germline J gene. This chain uses TRBV29 with TRBJ1-2; D possibly corresponds to TRBD1 (5 bases). This CDR3 is 13 amino acids long. Germline CDR1 is MSHET and CDR2 is SYDVDS. The V end was cut by 5 bases, the J end by 3 bases, with 10 bases between. The CDR3: CASSQGRDSDYTF. CDR3 bases read: TGTGCTAGCAGTCAGGGTCGGGACTCC. The full variable domain, rest sourced from reference TRBV29 and TRBJ1-2, is DMKVTQMPRYLIKRMGENVLLECGQDMSHETMYWYRQDPGLGLQLIYISYDVDSNSEGDIPKGYRVSRKKREHFSLILDSAKTNQTSVYFCASSQGRDSDYTFGSGTRLLVI.

This clone was detected only a few times. A much larger clone lies a single base off, so this may be a read error. Mouse gene names and germline throughout. Different DNA sequences within this sample yield the same CDR3. CDR3 sequence reads: CASGDSGGYEQYF. The covered CDR3 bases are TGTGCCAGCGGTGATTCTGGGGGGTAT. The chain links TRBV13-2 to TRBJ2-7, with 8 bases lining up with TRBD2. The CDR3 goes on 4 residues after the read ends, and that part is filled in from the germline J gene. Germline CDR1 NNHNN, CDR2 SYGAGS (reference sequence). The CDR3 sequence is 13 residues long.

In its sample, this clone was seen a few times. Each gene name is a mouse one. The observed sequence ends 4 residues before the CDR3 terminus, with the missing tail filled in from the germline J gene. The chain uses TRBV31 and TRBJ2-4, with a possible D match to TRBD1 (6 bases). This CDR3 has 13 residues. V gave up 3 bases and J gave up 3 bases, with 10 bases separating them. CDR1 and CDR2 (germline): GKSSPN, SITVG. The CDR3 sequence: CAWSRDNQNTLYF. CDR3 DNA (partial): TGTGCCTGGAGCCGGGACAACCAAAAC.

A note on this clone: Genes here carry mouse names. CDR3 DNA, as far as it was read: TGTGCCAGCAGCCAAGATCCGCAGGGGGGTTATAATTCGCCC. Protein: CASSQDPQGGYNSP. Given in full, the CDR3 is CASSQDPQGGYNSPLYF. This chain joins TRBV5 and TRBJ1-6, with 7 nucleotides matching TRBD1. The read terminates 3 residues ahead of where the CDR3 ends, so the germline J gene completes it. TRBJ1-6 is an ORF for which the function is uncertain. The CDR3 spans 17 residues. V shed 0 bases and J 4 bases; nucleotides not matched to a gene: 6. Per the germline V gene, CDR1 is LGHNA and CDR2 is YNLKQL (reference sequence).

On this clone itself: Any gene name here is a mouse gene name. The read gets to within 4 residues of the CDR3 end, and the germline J gene fills in the rest. V usage is TRBV19 and J usage is TRBJ2-5, with 7 bases lining up with TRBD1. Trimming took 3 bases from V and 0 from J; bases not matched to a gene: 7. In germline, CDR1 is FNHDT, CDR2 SITEND (reference sequence). The CDR3 sequence is 16 residues long. CDR3 protein: CASSTNRGSNQDTQYF. Partial CDR3 DNA: TGTGCCAGCAGTACCAACAGGGGCAGTAACCAAGAC.

This clone was detected a few times. The genes and germline here are from mouse. The CDR3 extends 4 residues past the end of the read, so its final part is completed from the germline J gene. Other DNA variants within this sample encode the same CDR3. This chain joins TRBV1 and TRBJ2-3; D perhaps matches TRBD1 (7 bases). This CDR3 contains 15 residues. Trimming pared 3 bases from V and 3 bases from J, leaving 13 bases between. Germline CDR1 and CDR2: NSQYPW and LRSPGD (reference sequence). CDR3 sequence reads: CTCSAEGARAETLYF. CDR3 bases read: TGCACCTGCAGTGCGGAGGGGGCGCGGGCAGAA.

In its sample, this clone was seen a few times. Mouse gene names apply. Coverage ceases 4 residues before the CDR3 finishes, and the germline J gene fills in the end. Other DNA sequences in this specimen translate into the identical CDR3. V is TRBV13-1 and J is TRBJ2-4; 10 nucleotides align to TRBD2. In germline, CDR1 is NSHNY, CDR2 SYGAGN. The CDR3 consists of 13 residues. The covered CDR3 bases are TGTGCCAGCAGTACTGGGGGGGAAAAC. Amino acid sequence: CASSTGGEN. The whole CDR3 reads CASSTGGENTLYF.

This clone was seen only a few times. Gene names refer to mouse genes. With the read ending 4 residues before the CDR3 end, the germline J gene is used to fill in that end. This chain links TRBV13-3 with TRBJ2-7, with D tentatively TRBD1 (5 bases). V was trimmed by 0 bases and J by 0 bases, leaving 7 bases between them. CDR3 size: 14 residues. Looked up from germline, CDR1 is NNHDY and CDR2 is SYVADS. The DNA read from the CDR3 is TGTGCCAGCAGTGATGCAGGGAGCTCCTAT. It specifies CASSDAGSSY. The full CDR3 sequence reads CASSDAGSSYEQYF.

In regard to this clone: Mouse germline and gene names are used. The CDR3 is cut off 4 residues early in the read; its end comes from the germline J gene. The chain couples TRBV17 to TRBJ2-1; 8 nucleotides align to TRBD2. Germline V gives CDR1 MNHDT, CDR2 YYDKIL. This CDR3 comprises 16 residues. With V trimmed by 0 bases and J by 5 bases, 6 bases remained unmatched. The CDR3 here is CASSRDPGGRDAEQFF. CDR3 DNA (partial): TGTGCTAGCAGTAGAGATCCGGGGGGGCGCGATGCT.

Worth noting for this clone: These gene names are mouse names. The CDR3 end is not reached by the read, which stops 4 residues before it; the germline J gene fills it in. This chain links TRBV5 with TRBJ2-1; D is uncertain. The V and J ends lost 0 bases and 4 bases respectively, with 7 bases between them. The CDR3 is 14 residues long. CDR1 LGHNA and CDR2 YNLKQL come from the germline V gene (reference sequence). The CDR3 loop reads CASSQDAWYAEQFF. The sequenced part of the CDR3 DNA is TGTGCCAGCAGCCAAGATGCCTGGTATGCT.

This clone appeared a few times. Mouse gene names apply. The read falls 4 residues short of the CDR3 end, and the missing part is taken from the germline J gene. This chain links TRBV19 with TRBJ1-1, with D hard to call. CDR1 and CDR2 (germline): FNHDT, SITEND (reference sequence). This CDR3 spans 13 amino acids. Trimming shortened V by 1 base and J by 0 bases, and 4 bases separated the two germline ends. CDR3 protein: CASSINQNTEVFF. The CDR3 DNA, read in part, is TGTGCCAGCAGTATAAACCAGAACACA.

A remark on this clone: Gene names and germline match the mouse. Read data end 4 residues before the CDR3 end; the end is taken from the germline J gene. The V call is TRBV19, the J call TRBJ2-1; TRBD2 matches at 9 bases. The V gene end was trimmed by 1 base and the J gene end by 6 bases; junction bases not matched to a gene: 5. This CDR3 contains 15 residues. CDR1 is FNHDT, CDR2 SITEND, per germline (reference sequence). The CDR3 is CASSIKTGGIAEQFF. Partial CDR3 DNA: TGTGCCAGCAGTATAAAAACTGGGGGGATTGCT.

This clone was observed many times. Mouse gene names and germline throughout. The CDR3 goes on 4 residues after the read ends, and that part is filled in from the germline J gene. V usage is TRBV13-1 and J usage is TRBJ2-2; possibly TRBD1 for D (6 bases). Germline CDR1 reads NSHNY; CDR2 reads SYGAGN. This CDR3 has 16 amino acids. Trimming pared 4 bases from V and 0 bases from J, leaving 13 bases between. The CDR3 sequence is CASSSRDTSNTGQLYF. The sequenced CDR3 bases are TGTGCCAGCAGTAGCCGGGACACCTCAAACACCGGG.

Remarks on this clone: The genes are named according to mouse. The DNA ends 4 residues before the CDR3 does, and the rest of the CDR3 is filled in from the germline J gene. This chain links TRBV19 with TRBJ1-1, with no clear D. The germline CDR1 and CDR2 sequences are FNHDT and SITEND (reference sequence). This CDR3 is built from 12 residues. With 3 bases removed from V and 0 bases from J, the gap between germline ends came to 3 bases. Partial CDR3 DNA: TGTGCCAGCAGTACAACAAACACA. It is translated as CASSTTNT. The CDR3 reads in full as CASSTTNTEVFF.